This T cell receptor beta chain was sequenced for a study of neurological immune-mediated disorders. Study-level points and caveats: Phylogenetic grouping put 18 of 34 multiple sclerosis patients' repertoires into one related-CDR3 cluster, a possible signature.

The V gene's germline CDR1 is DFQATT and CDR2 SNEGSKA (reference sequence). The CDR3 runs to 15 residues. This clonotype turned up a few times. Its antigen is not identified. A read error may produce the germline difference seen at one junction end. TCRdb used MiXCR to reprocess the 5' RACE reads, holding one entry per CDR3 protein. The data hold some 65,000 distinct CDR3 sequences, with more than 3.5% observed a single time. Input material: PBMCs. The sequence came from a man between 45 and 60 years old with multiple sclerosis. This rearrangement joins TRBV20-1 to TRBJ1-5; perhaps TRBD1 as D (6 bases). DNA for the CDR3: TGCAGTGCTAGAGTAGGGGGTCTCGGGGATCAGCCCCAGAATTTT. Translating gives CSARVGGLGDQPQNF.